This T cell receptor (beta chain) was sequenced for a study of CD8 T cells in Susac syndrome. CDR3 size: 14 residues. Losses at the gene ends were 5 bases for V and 3 bases for J; bases not matched to a gene: 7. Germline V gene sequence: CDR1 MNHEY, CDR2 SVGAGI. As controls, healthy donors matched for age and sex were used. The RNA, 0.5 to 1 ug, was put through reverse transcription using random hexamers. The immunoSEQ assay covered 54 Vbeta and 13 Jbeta segments for CDR3. Each CDR3 protein is one row after TCRdb ran MiXCR on the immunoSEQ multiplex PCR reads. The sample holds 100,000 to 150,000 distinct CDR3 sequences; about 95% are singletons and the top ten take over 0.1%.

Specimen: CD4+ T cells from PBMCs. This chain joins TRBV6-5 and TRBJ2-7; the match to TRBD2 covers 7 bases. This receptor was obtained from a human donor in good health. This CDR3 reads CASSRTAGNYEQYF. The CDR3 region has the DNA TGTGCCAGCAGTCGCACAGCGGGAAACTACGAGCAGTACTTC.